The clone carrying this T cell receptor beta chain was found many times. Its antigen remains unidentified. These data belong to a study of T-cell reconstitution after alpha-beta-depleted transplantation in children. Study-wide findings and caveats: Several hundred graft clones that had expanded were reportedly the source of alpha-beta T cells about two months after transplant. Recipient T cells and thymic progenitors that survived gave rise to the high TCRbeta diversity observed at day 60 in some patients.

Between the trimmed V and J ends, which lost 3 bases and 6 bases, there was a span of 17 bases. The germline V gene encodes CDR1 LNHNV and CDR2 YYDKDF (reference sequence). The CDR3 contains 15 residues. The TCRbeta library incorporated unique molecular identifiers. MiXCR, run by TCRdb on the PCR reads, gives a single entry per CDR3 protein. Among under 400,000 distinct CDR3 sequences listed, approximately 23% were seen once. This TCR derives from a male patient younger than 18 who had a stem cell transplant for acute lymphoblastic leukemia, so the T cells may come from the graft donor. The rearrangement uses TRBV15 and TRBJ1-2; the D gene is possibly TRBD1 (5 bases). The material was PBMCs, mostly from graft donor cells, obtained 180 days after TCRalphabeta/CD19-depleted stem cell transplant. The CDR3 protein is CATSSPPEGVNGYTF. DNA for the CDR3: TGTGCCACCAGCAGCCCCCCGGAAGGGGTTAATGGCTACACCTTC.